This T cell receptor (beta chain) is drawn from a study of blood T cell repertoires in COVID-19. For the study at large: Samples taken during acute and convalescent COVID-19 were collected in the United States, Italy and Spain.

Deletions cut 1 base from V and 6 bases from J, with 6 bases between. CDR1 LGHDT and CDR2 YNNKEL come from the germline V gene (reference sequence). This CDR3 comprises 12 residues. TCRdb's copy holds only in-frame clones and misses some; the assay was immunoSEQ multiplex PCR. The sample records 110,000 to 150,000 clones, 80% to 90% being singletons. The chain has TRBV3-1 (or the pseudogene TRBV3-2) and TRBJ1-1; D is ambiguous. The TCR sequence derives from a man between 60 and 75 years old with active or convalescent COVID-19. The specimen was peripheral blood. DNA of the CDR3: TGTGCCAGCAGCCAAGTTCGGGCTGAAGCTTTCTTT. This gives the protein CASSQVRAEAFF.